These 7 T cell receptor beta chains were all obtained from the same sample, sequenced in a study of T-cell memory formation after mild COVID-19. MiXCR, applied by TCRdb to the 5' RACE reads, yields one record per CDR3 protein. This table holds about 100,000 distinct CDR3 sequences, around 10% found once. The sequencing input was PBMCs or a T cell subset sorted from them (not recorded which). Receptors originate from a man aged 18 to 30 who had mild COVID-19 (a few samples of this study predate the infection). Cell type and time point are not known.

There are a few counts of this clonotype. CDR3 sequence (DNA): TGTGCCAGCAGACCCGACAGCCACACTGAAGCTTTCTTT. Its translation: CASRPDSHTEAFF. The rearrangement links TRBV6-5 to TRBJ1-1; perhaps TRBD1 as D (5 bases). Trimming removed 6 bases from V and 3 bases from J, with 11 bases in between. The CDR3 loop spans 13 amino acids. Per germline, CDR1 MNHEY and CDR2 SVGAGI.

This clonotype was seen many times. The rearrangement joins TRBV6-1 to TRBJ2-1; 10 nucleotides match TRBD2. With V trimmed by 6 bases and J by 6 bases, 5 bases remained unmatched. The CDR3 length is 14 residues. Germline lookup yields CDR1 MNHNS and CDR2 SASEGT. The DNA for the CDR3 is TGTGCCAGCAGGAGCGGGGGGGACAGCAATGAGCAGTTCTTC. It translates to CASRSGGDSNEQFF.

This clonotype was seen only a few times. The chain joins TRBV4-1 to TRBJ2-7; D is unclear. Germline CDR1 is MGHRA and CDR2 is YSYEKL. With 1 base removed from V and 3 bases from J, the gap between germline ends came to 7 bases. The length of the CDR3 is 13 residues. CDR3 nucleotide sequence: TGCGCCAGCAGCCAAGTACGGAACTACGAGCAGTACTTC. It specifies CASSQVRNYEQYF.

This clonotype was found a few times. The chain employs TRBV12-3 or TRBV12-4 and TRBJ2-3, with a possible D match to TRBD2 (7 bases). This CDR3 has 15 residues. V lost 5 bases to trimming and J lost 1 base, with 13 bases between them. The CDR3 is CASSRTGRGTDTQYF. The CDR3 DNA reads as TGTGCCAGCAGTAGAACAGGGAGGGGCACAGATACGCAGTATTTT.

This clonotype was counted a few times. V gene TRBV27 combines with J gene TRBJ1-2, with 9 bases lining up with TRBD1. This CDR3 comprises 16 residues. V lost 3 bases and J lost 7; bases outside the gene matches: 12. Germline-derived CDR1 and CDR2 are MNHEY and SMNVEV (reference sequence). The CDR3, as DNA: TGTGCCAGCAGTTTTCGTTCCCCGGGACAGGGAGGTGGCTACACCTTC. This gives the protein CASSFRSPGQGGGYTF.

This clonotype showed up many times. The V call is TRBV9, the J call TRBJ2-1; D remains unclear. The CDR3 totals 13 residues. V gave up 3 bases and J gave up 5 bases, with 9 bases separating them. The germline V gene encodes CDR1 SGDLS and CDR2 YYNGEE. The CDR3 DNA reads as TGTGCCAGCAGCGGTGGGTTGGACAATGAGCAGTTCTTC. It is translated as CASSGGLDNEQFF.

The rearrangement links TRBV5-1 to TRBJ2-7; 7 nucleotides align to TRBD1. V was pared by 2 bases and J by 2 bases, with 4 bases of the junction left unmatched. Germline V gene sequence: CDR1 SGHRS, CDR2 YFSETQ. This CDR3 is 14 amino acids long. CDR3 protein: CASSFSQGTYEQYF. CDR3 sequence (DNA): TGCGCCAGCAGCTTCTCACAGGGGACCTACGAGCAGTACTTC.